This TCR beta chain derives from a study of T cells in Graves' hyperthyroidism and ophthalmopathy. General study results and limits: The majority of expanded thyroid clonotypes above 0.001 also appeared in blood. Stable hyperthyroidism and ophthalmopathy were separated using 13 V-J signatures.

There are many counts of this clonotype. The antigen remains unidentified. CDR1 is WNHNN, CDR2 SYGVQD, per germline (reference sequence). This CDR3 spans 15 amino acids. The trim removed 4 bases at V and 0 bases at J, leaving 5 bases unmatched. Stable hyperthyroidism: no ophthalmopathy progression over 18 months of follow-up. The patients, who ranged from 18 to 65 in age, presented with newly diagnosed hyperthyroidism lasting under 2 months. RNA transcripts gave rise to amplified TCR beta CDR3 regions. The HTBI primer set drove a first-round RT-PCR of the TCR CDR3. Each CDR3 protein is one row after TCRdb ran MiXCR on the multiplex PCR reads. Among 300,000 to 450,000 distinct CDR3 sequences listed, less than 15% were seen once.

Sample: blood. The chain combines TRBV10-1 with TRBJ2-5, with 7 bases matching TRBD1. The receptor was isolated from a woman younger than 35 with Graves' hyperthyroidism. The CDR3 protein is CASSAGTAYQETQYF. DNA for the CDR3: TGCGCCAGCAGTGCTGGGACAGCGTACCAAGAGACCCAGTACTTC.